Given below is one TCR beta chain in context. The antigen is unknown. The data were obtained in a study of shared clonotypes between healthy human individuals. The study's findings and limits: The sharing of 4.5% to 6.5% of naive CD4 clonotypes was seen across a handful of donors. Non-shared clonotypes displayed generation probabilities falling below those of clonotypes present in all four donors.

Sequenced by immunoSEQ multiplex PCR; TCRdb stores in-frame clones only, minus some. The data show about 2.2 million clones, with around 93% seen just once and roughly 1.7% held by the top ten. CD45RO-negative CD8 cells positively selected for CCR7 made up the naive population, which excluded terminally differentiated effector memory CD45RA+ cells. The CDR3 spans 13 residues. V lost 4 bases to trimming and J lost 2 bases, with 8 bases between them. Germline V gene sequence: CDR1 SGHNT, CDR2 YYREEE (reference sequence). The rearrangement links TRBV5-4 to TRBJ2-3, with no clear D. The material sequenced was naive CD8+ T cells from PBMCs. The receptor was derived from a man aged 18 to 35 in good health. Some clones in this sample may be carry-over from other donors' samples. CDR3 amino acids: CASSLTYTDTQYF. CDR3 DNA: TGTGCCAGCAGCCTAACCTACACAGATACGCAGTATTTT.